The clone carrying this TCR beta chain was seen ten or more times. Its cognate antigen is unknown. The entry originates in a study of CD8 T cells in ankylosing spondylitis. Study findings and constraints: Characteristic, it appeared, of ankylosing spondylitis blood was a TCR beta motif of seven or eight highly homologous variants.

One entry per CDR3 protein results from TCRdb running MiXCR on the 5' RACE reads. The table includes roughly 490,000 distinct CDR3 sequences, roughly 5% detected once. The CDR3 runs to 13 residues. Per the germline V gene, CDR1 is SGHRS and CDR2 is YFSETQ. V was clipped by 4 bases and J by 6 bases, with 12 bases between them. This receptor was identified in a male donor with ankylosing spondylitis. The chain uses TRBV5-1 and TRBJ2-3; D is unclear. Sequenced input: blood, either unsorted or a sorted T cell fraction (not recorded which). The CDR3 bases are TGCGCCAGCAGCGCCCAGTATACGGATACGCAGTATTTT. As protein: CASSAQYTDTQYF.